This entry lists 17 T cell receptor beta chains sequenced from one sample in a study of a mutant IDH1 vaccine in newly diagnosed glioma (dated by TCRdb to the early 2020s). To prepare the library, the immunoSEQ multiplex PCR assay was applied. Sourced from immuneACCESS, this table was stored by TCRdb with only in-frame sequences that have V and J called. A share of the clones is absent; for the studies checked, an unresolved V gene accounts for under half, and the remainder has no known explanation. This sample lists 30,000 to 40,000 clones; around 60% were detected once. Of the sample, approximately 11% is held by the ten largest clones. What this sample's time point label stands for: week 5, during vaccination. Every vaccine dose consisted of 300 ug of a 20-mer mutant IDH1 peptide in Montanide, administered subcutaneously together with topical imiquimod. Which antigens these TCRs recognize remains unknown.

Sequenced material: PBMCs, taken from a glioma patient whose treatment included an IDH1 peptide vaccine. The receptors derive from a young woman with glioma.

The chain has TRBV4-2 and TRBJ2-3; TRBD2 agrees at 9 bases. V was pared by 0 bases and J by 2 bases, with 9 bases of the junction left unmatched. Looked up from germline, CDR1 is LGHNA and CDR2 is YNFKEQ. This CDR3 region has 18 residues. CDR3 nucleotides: TGTGCCAGCAGCCAAGATGGGACAGCGGGGGGTTTCACAGATACGCAGTATTTT. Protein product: CASSQDGTAGGFTDTQYF.

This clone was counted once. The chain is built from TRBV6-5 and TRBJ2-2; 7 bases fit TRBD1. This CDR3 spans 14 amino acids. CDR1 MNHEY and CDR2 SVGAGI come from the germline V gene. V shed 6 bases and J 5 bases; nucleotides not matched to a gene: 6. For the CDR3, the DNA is TGTGCCAGCAGCAAATCAGGGGGAACCGGGGAGCTGTTTTTT. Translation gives CASSKSGGTGELFF.

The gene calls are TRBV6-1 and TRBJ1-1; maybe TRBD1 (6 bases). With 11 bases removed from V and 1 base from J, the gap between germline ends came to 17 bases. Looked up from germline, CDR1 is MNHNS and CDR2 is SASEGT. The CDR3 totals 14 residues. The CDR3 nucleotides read TGTGCCGGCAACCCAGGGGTTACGAACACTGAAGCTTTCTTT. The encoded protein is CAGNPGVTNTEAFF.

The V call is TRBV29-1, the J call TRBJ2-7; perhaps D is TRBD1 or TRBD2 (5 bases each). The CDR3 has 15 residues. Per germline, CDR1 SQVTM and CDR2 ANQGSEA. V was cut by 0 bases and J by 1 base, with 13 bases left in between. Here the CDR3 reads CSVEDEGRESYEQYF. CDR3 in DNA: TGCAGCGTTGAAGATGAGGGCAGGGAATCCTACGAGCAGTACTTC.

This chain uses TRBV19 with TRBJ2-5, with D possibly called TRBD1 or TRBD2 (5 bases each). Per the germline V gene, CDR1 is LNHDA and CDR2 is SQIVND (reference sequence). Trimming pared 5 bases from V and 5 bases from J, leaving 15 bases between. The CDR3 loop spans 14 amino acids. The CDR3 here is CASSGGTRSETQYF. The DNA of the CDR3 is TGTGCCAGTAGTGGGGGTACGAGATCGGAGACCCAGTACTTC.

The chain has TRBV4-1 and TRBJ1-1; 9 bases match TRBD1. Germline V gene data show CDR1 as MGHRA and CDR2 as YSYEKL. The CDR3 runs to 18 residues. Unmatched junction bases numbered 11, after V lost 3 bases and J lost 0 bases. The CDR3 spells CASSQNEVGTGLNTEAFF. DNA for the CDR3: TGCGCCAGCAGCCAGAACGAAGTGGGGACAGGGCTGAACACTGAAGCTTTCTTT.

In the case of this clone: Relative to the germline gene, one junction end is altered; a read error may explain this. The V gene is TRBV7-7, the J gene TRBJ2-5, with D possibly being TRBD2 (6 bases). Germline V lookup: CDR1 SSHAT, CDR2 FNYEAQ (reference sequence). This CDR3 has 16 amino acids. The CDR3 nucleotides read TGTGCTAGCAGCCCCGTGGAGGGGATAGGCGAAGAGACCCAGTACTTC. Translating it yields CASSPVEGIGEETQYF.

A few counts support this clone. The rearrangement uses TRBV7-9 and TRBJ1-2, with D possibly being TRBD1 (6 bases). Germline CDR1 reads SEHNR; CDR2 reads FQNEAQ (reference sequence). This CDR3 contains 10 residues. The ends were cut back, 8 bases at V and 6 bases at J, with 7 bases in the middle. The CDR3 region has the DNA TGTGCCAGCCAGGGGAATGGCTACACCTTC. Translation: CASQGNGYTF.

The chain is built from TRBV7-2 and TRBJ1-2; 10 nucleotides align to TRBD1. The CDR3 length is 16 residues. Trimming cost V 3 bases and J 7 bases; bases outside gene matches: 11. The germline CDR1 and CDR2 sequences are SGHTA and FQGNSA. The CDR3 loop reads CASSFTRQGAVGGYTF. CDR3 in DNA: TGTGCCAGCAGCTTTACCAGACAGGGGGCCGTAGGTGGCTACACCTTC.

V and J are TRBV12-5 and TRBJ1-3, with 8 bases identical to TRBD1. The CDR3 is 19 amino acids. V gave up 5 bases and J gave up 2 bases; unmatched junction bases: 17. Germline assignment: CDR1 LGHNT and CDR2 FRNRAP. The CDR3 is CASGILLDRVDWPGNTIYF. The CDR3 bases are TGTGCTAGTGGTATATTACTGGACAGGGTAGATTGGCCTGGAAACACCATATATTTT.

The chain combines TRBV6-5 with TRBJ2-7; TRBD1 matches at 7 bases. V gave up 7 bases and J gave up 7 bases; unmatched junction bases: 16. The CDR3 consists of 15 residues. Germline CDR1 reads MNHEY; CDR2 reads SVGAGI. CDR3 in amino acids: CASTVDRATTREQYF. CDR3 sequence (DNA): TGTGCCAGCACCGTCGACAGGGCAACTACTCGGGAGCAGTACTTC.

The CDR3 loop reads CASSLVTSGAQETQYF. The CDR3 nucleotides are TGTGCCAGCAGCTTAGTGACTAGCGGGGCCCAAGAGACCCAGTACTTC. The V gene is TRBV13, the J gene TRBJ2-5; TRBD2 aligns across 11 bases. The ends lost 1 base at V and 1 base at J; junction bases unmatched: 2. The CDR3 loop spans 16 amino acids. The germline V gene has CDR1 PRHDT and CDR2 FYEKMQ (reference sequence).

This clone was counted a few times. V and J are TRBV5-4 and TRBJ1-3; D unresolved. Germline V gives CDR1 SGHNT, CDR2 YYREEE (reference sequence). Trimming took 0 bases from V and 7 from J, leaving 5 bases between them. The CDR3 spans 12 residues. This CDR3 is CASSLAGNTIYF. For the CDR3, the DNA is TGTGCCAGCAGCTTGGCCGGGAACACCATATATTTT.

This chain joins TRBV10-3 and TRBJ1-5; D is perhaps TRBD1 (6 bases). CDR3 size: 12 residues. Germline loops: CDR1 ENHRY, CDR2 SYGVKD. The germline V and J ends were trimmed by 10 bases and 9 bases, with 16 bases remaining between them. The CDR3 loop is CATKSLQGPQHF. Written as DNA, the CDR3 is TGTGCCACCAAGTCATTACAGGGGCCCCAGCATTTT.

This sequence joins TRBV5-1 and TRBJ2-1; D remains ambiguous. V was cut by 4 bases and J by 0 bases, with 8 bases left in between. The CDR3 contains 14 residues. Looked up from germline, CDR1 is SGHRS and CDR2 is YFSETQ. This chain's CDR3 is CASSQLSSYNEQFF. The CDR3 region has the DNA TGCGCCAGCAGCCAATTGAGCTCCTACAATGAGCAGTTCTTC.

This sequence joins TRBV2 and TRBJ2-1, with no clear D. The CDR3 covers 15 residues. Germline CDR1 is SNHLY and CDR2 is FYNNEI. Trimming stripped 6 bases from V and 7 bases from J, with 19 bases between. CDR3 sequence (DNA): TGTGCCAGCAGAGGCAGCACAACTACCGGGAATGAGCAGTTCTTC. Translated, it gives CASRGSTTTGNEQFF.

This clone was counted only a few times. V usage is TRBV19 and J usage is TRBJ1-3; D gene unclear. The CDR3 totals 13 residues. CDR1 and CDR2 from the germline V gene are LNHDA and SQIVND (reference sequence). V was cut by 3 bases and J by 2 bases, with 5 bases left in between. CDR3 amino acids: CASSIGPGNTIYF. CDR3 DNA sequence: TGTGCCAGTAGTATTGGTCCTGGAAACACCATATATTTT.